This TCR beta chain appears in the sequencing data of a study of blood T cell repertoires in COVID-19. The CDR3 is 13 amino acids. V shed 7 bases and J shed 5 bases, with 15 bases lying between them. Germline CDR1 GTSNPN, CDR2 SVGIG (reference sequence). Per the study methods: Estimated nucleated cell counts came from reference gene primer amplification. The assay was immunoSEQ multiplex PCR, and TCRdb's table has in-frame clones only and misses some. V, J and clone size were drawn from that table, and D and trimming were deduced from the DNA. This table has some 41,000 clones, 83% appearing once. This clone occurred a few times.

Input material: peripheral blood. This receptor was taken from a man older than 75 in a cohort sampled during active COVID-19. The rearrangement joins TRBV30 to TRBJ1-5; D ambiguous. CDR3 sequence: CASALGPYQPQHF. DNA of the CDR3: TGTGCCTCCGCGCTTGGGCCTTATCAGCCCCAGCATTTT.